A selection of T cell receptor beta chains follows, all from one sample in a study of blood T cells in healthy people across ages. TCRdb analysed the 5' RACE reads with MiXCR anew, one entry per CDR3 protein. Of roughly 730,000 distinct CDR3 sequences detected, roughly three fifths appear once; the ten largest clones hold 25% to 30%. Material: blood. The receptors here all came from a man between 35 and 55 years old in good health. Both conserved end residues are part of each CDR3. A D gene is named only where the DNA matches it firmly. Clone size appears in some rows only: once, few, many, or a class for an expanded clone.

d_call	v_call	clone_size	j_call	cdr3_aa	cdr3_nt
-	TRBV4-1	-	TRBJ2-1	CASRVLASSSYNEQFF	TGCGCCAGCAGGGTCCTAGCGTCAAGCTCCTACAATGAGCAGTTCTTC
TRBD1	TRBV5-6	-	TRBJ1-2	CASSWTGGDTTLLGYTF	TGTGCCAGCAGCTGGACAGGGGGCGACACGACGTTATTGGGCTACACCTTC
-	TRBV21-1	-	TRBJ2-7	CASIMRAEQYF	TGTGCCAGCATCATGAGGGCCGAGCAGTACTTC
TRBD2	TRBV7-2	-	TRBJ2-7	CASSVTGGLYEQYF	TGTGCCAGCAGCGTTACGGGAGGGCTCTACGAGCAGTACTTC
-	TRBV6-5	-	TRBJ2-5	CASSHRVSGVETQYF	TGTGCCAGCAGCCATAGGGTGTCAGGGGTAGAGACCCAGTACTTC
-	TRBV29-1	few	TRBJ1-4	CSVGRVGEKLFF	TGCAGCGTTGGCAGGGTTGGTGAAAAACTGTTTTTT
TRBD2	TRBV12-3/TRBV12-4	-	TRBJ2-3	CASSSTSGGTDTQYF	TGTGCCAGCAGTTCCACTAGCGGGGGCACAGATACGCAGTATTTT
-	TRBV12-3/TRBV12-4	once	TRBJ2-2	CASSAVANTGELFF	TGTGCCAGCAGTGCGGTCGCGAACACCGGGGAGCTGTTTTTT
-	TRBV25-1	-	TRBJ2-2	CASSEYRRGVLNTGELFF	TGTGCCAGCAGTGAATATCGCAGGGGGGTGCTGAACACCGGGGAGCTGTTTTTT
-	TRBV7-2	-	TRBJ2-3	CASSPPIAAGGDTQYF	TGTGCCAGCAGCCCCCCCATAGCGGCGGGCGGAGATACGCAGTATTTT
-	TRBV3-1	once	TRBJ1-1	CASSQGGAGEAFF	TGTGCCAGCAGCCAGGGCGGGGCAGGGGAAGCTTTCTTT
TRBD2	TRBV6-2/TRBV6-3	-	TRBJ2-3	CACGREGTDTQYF	TGTGCCTGCGGGAGGGAGGGCACAGATACGCAGTATTTT
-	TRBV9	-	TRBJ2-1	CASNGFGGTISYNEQFF	TGTGCCAGCAACGGTTTTGGCGGGACGATCTCCTACAATGAGCAGTTCTTC
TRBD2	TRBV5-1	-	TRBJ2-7	CASSLTTGTNSYEQYF	TGCGCCAGCAGCTTAACTACCGGGACTAACTCCTACGAGCAGTACTTC
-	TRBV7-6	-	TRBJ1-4	CASSLDQGGEKLFF	TGTGCCAGCAGCTTAGATCAAGGTGGAGAAAAACTGTTTTTT
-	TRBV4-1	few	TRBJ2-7	CASSPRGHVSYEQYF	TGCGCCAGCAGCCCTCGGGGACACGTTTCCTACGAGCAGTACTTC
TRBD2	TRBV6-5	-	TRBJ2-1	CASSLGLAGLNEQFF	TGTGCCAGCAGTCTCGGACTAGCGGGGTTAAATGAGCAGTTCTTC
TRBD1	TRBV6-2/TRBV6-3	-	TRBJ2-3	CASSKARTGPPDTQYF	TGTGCCAGCAGTAAAGCAAGGACAGGGCCTCCAGATACGCAGTATTTT
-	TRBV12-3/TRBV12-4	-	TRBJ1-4	CASRAGSTEKLFF	TGTGCCAGCAGAGCAGGGTCCACTGAAAAACTGTTTTTT
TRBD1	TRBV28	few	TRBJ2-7	CASSLGTGRGYEQYF	TGTGCCAGCAGCTTAGGGACAGGGAGAGGATACGAGCAGTACTTC
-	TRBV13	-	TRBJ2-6	CASSFLATGANVLTF	TGTGCCAGCAGCTTCTTGGCTACGGGGGCCAACGTCCTGACTTTC
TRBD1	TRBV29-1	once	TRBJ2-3	CSVEEYRGVGTDTQYF	TGCAGCGTTGAAGAATACAGGGGAGTCGGTACAGATACGCAGTATTTT
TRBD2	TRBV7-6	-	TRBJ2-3	CASSLLLAGGRSDTQYF	TGTGCCAGCAGCTTACTCTTAGCGGGAGGGCGCTCCGATACGCAGTATTTT
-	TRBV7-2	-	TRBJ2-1	CASSLAAGTYNGQFF	TGTGCCAGCAGCTTAGCCGCGGGTACCTACAATGGGCAGTTCTTC
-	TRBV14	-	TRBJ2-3	CASSQNSGIGTDTQYF	TGTGCCAGCAGCCAGAATAGCGGTATTGGCACAGATACGCAGTATTTT
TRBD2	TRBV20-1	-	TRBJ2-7	CSATGTSGRAYEQYF	TGCAGTGCAACCGGGACTAGCGGGAGGGCCTACGAGCAGTACTTC
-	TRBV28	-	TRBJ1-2	CASRSSVAGGYTF	TGTGCCAGCCGCTCATCAGTGGCCGGTGGCTACACCTTC